This T cell receptor beta chain was profiled in a study of early T cells in non-severe SARS-CoV-2 infection. This CDR3 comprises 12 residues. CDR1 is SEHNR and CDR2 is FQNEAQ in the germline V gene (reference sequence). Trimming shortened V by 5 bases and J by 4 bases, and 9 bases separated the two germline ends. TCRdb processed the 5' RACE reads anew with MiXCR; each CDR3 protein has one entry. In the table there are nearly 45,000 distinct CDR3 sequences, 11% of which are singletons. The specimen was whole blood. The gene calls are TRBV7-9 and TRBJ2-7; the D is unclear. This receptor was identified in an adult who was a healthcare worker with PCR-confirmed SARS-CoV-2 infection or an uninfected control (not recorded which). CDR3 region: CASSLGDYEQYF. The CDR3 DNA reads as TGTGCCAGCAGCCTTGGGGATTACGAGCAGTACTTC. The full variable domain, its missing parts supplied by reference TRBV7-9 and TRBJ2-7, is DTGVSQNPRHKITKRGQNVTFRCDPISEHNRLYWYRQTLGQGPEFLTYFQNEAQLEKSRLLSDRFSAERPKGSFSTLEIQRTEQGDSAMYLCASSLGDYEQYFGPGTRLTVT.